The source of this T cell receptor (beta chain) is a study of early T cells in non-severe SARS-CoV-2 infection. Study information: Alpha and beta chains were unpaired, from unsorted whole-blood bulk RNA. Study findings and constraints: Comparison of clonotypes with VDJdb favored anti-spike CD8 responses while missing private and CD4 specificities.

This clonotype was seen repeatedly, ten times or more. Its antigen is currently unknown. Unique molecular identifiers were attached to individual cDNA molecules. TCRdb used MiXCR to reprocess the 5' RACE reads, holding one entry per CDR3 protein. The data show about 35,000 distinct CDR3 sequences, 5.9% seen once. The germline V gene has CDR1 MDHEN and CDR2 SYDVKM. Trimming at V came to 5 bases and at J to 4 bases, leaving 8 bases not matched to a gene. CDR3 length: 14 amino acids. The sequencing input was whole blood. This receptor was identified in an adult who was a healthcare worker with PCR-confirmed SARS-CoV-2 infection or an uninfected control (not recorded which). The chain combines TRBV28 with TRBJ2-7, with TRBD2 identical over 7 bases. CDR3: CASSGLAALYEQYF. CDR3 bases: TGTGCCAGCAGTGGCCTAGCGGCCCTATACGAGCAGTACTTC.